This section outlines one T cell receptor (beta chain) sequence together with its context. The data are from a study of blood T cell repertoires in COVID-19. CDR1 and CDR2 from the germline V gene are SGHTA and FQGNSA. Losses at the gene ends were 5 bases for V and 7 bases for J; bases not matched to a gene: 5. The CDR3 runs 14 residues. Cohort placement rested on clinical history that participants reported themselves. Cohort 3 donors counted as recovered after two negative PCRs, clearance, or resolved symptoms. Per the authors' pipeline: Reference gene primer amplification gave estimated nucleated cell counts. This table comes from immunoSEQ multiplex PCR, and its TCRdb copy is limited to in-frame clones, with some not included. The V and J calls and clone size are taken from that table; D and trimming were inferred from the DNA. The sample has about 480,000 clones; 70% to 90% are singletons.

The chain joins TRBV7-2 to TRBJ1-3, with TRBD1 matching over 10 bases. The material sequenced was PBMCs or T cells enriched from blood (not recorded which). This TCR derives from a middle-aged woman who had recovered from COVID-19. CDR3 protein: CASSHRQGANTIYF. The CDR3 DNA follows: TGTGCCAGCAGCCACAGACAGGGGGCTAACACCATATATTTT.